The rows below give T cell receptor beta chains drawn from one sample of a study of blood T cell repertoires in COVID-19. The table came from immunoSEQ multiplex PCR; TCRdb's copy has only in-frame clones and leaves some out. The data show 300,000 to 400,000 clones, over 80% seen once. The sequencing input was PBMCs or T cells enriched from blood (not recorded which). These receptors came from a man aged 30 to 39 who had recovered from COVID-19. Each CDR3 is given with its conserved first and last residue. The D gene is left open where the match is weak. The size field is filled for only some rows; it gives once, few, many or a size class.

CASSLYNYGRPYEQYF	TGTGCCAGCAGTTTATACAATTATGGTCGCCCCTACGAGCAGTACTTC	.	TRBV28	TRBJ2-7	.
CASSPTGGTAFF	TGTGCCAGCAGCCCAACGGGGGGTACTGCTTTCTTT	.	TRBV7-3	TRBJ1-1	.
CASSQVKQYTGELFF	TGTGCCAGCAGCCAAGTAAAACAGTACACCGGGGAGCTGTTTTTT	.	TRBV3-1/TRBV3-2	TRBJ2-2	.
CASSFRDRGPYNSPLHF	TGTGCCAGCAGCTTCCGGGACAGGGGTCCCTATAATTCACCCCTCCACTTT	once	TRBV5-4	TRBJ1-6	TRBD1
CASSERSKAYEQYF	TGTGCCAGCTCAGAGCGATCGAAAGCCTACGAGCAGTACTTC	.	TRBV18	TRBJ2-7	.
CASSRGTSGYEQYF	TGTGCCAGCAGTCGGGGGACTAGCGGTTACGAGCAGTACTTC	.	TRBV27	TRBJ2-7	TRBD2
CASSSGTGGVETQYF	TGCGCCAGCAGCTCGGGGACAGGGGGCGTTGAGACCCAGTACTTC	.	TRBV5-1	TRBJ2-5	TRBD1
CASSSESSYEQYF	TGTGCCAGCAGCAGCGAATCCTCCTACGAGCAGTACTTC	.	TRBV11-2	TRBJ2-7	.
CASSLALGQGGSPLHF	TGTGCCAGCAGCTTAGCCCTGGGACAGGGAGGATCACCCCTCCACTTT	.	TRBV5-4	TRBJ1-6	TRBD1
CASSESSGPAYEQYF	TGCGCCAGCAGTGAGTCGAGCGGTCCGGCCTACGAGCAGTACTTC	.	TRBV10-1	TRBJ2-7	.
CASSLWTGGGYTF	TGTGCCAGCAGTTTATGGACAGGGGGTGGCTACACCTTC	.	TRBV28	TRBJ1-2	TRBD1
CASSADRGGGVEQFF	TGTGCCAGCAGTGCAGACAGGGGCGGAGGGGTTGAGCAGTTCTTC	.	TRBV2	TRBJ2-1	TRBD1
CASRARGDYYNEQFF	TGTGCCAGTAGGGCACGGGGGGACTACTACAATGAGCAGTTCTTC	.	TRBV19	TRBJ2-1	TRBD2
CASSLFSGAYEQYF	TGTGCCAGCAGTTTATTTTCAGGGGCCTACGAGCAGTACTTC	.	TRBV28	TRBJ2-7	.
CASSELAGGPSGELFF	TGTGCCAGCAGCGAATTAGCGGGGGGGCCCTCCGGGGAGCTGTTTTTT	.	TRBV6-1	TRBJ2-2	TRBD2
CASRTGANVLTF	TGTGCCAGCAGGACAGGGGCCAACGTCCTGACTTTC	.	TRBV28	TRBJ2-6	.
CASSPRANSPLHF	TGTGCCAGCAGCCCACGCGCGAATTCACCCCTCCACTTT	.	TRBV3-1/TRBV3-2	TRBJ1-6	.
CASCRGNTAYEQYF	TGTGCCAGCTGCAGGGGTAATACAGCGTACGAGCAGTACTTC	.	TRBV28	TRBJ2-7	.